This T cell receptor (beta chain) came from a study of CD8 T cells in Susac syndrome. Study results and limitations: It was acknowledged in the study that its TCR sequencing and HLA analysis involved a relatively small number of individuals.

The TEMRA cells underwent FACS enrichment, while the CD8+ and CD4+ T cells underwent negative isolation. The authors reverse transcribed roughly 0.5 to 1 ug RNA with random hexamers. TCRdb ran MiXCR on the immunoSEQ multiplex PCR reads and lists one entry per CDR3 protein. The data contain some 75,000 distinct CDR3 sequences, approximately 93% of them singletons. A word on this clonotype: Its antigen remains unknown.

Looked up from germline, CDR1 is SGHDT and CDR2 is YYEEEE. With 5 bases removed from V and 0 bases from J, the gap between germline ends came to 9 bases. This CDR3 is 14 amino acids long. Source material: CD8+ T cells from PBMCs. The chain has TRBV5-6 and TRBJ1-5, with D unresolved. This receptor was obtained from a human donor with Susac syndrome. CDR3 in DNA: TGTGCCAGCAGGAGACGTCTTAGCAATCAGCCCCAGCATTTT. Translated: CASRRRLSNQPQHF.